This T cell receptor beta chain was sequenced for a study of identical twins. TCRdb fed the 5' RACE reads into MiXCR, producing one record per CDR3 protein. The sample consists of some 240,000 distinct CDR3 sequences, about 8.3% of them appearing once. This CDR3 region has 14 residues. Per germline, CDR1 ENHRY and CDR2 SYGVKD. The germline V and J ends were trimmed by 4 bases and 7 bases, with 17 bases remaining between them. The same sample was also studied in work on yellow fever vaccine responses in identical twins.

The sample taken for sequencing was CD8+ T cells sorted from blood. This sequence joins TRBV10-3 and TRBJ2-7; D possibly uses TRBD1 or TRBD2 (6 bases each). The sequence was collected from a woman aged 18-29 years in good health. The DNA of the CDR3 is TGTGCCATCAGTGGGGGGGACAAAAAGGGGGAGCAGTACTTC. It specifies CAISGGDKKGEQYF.